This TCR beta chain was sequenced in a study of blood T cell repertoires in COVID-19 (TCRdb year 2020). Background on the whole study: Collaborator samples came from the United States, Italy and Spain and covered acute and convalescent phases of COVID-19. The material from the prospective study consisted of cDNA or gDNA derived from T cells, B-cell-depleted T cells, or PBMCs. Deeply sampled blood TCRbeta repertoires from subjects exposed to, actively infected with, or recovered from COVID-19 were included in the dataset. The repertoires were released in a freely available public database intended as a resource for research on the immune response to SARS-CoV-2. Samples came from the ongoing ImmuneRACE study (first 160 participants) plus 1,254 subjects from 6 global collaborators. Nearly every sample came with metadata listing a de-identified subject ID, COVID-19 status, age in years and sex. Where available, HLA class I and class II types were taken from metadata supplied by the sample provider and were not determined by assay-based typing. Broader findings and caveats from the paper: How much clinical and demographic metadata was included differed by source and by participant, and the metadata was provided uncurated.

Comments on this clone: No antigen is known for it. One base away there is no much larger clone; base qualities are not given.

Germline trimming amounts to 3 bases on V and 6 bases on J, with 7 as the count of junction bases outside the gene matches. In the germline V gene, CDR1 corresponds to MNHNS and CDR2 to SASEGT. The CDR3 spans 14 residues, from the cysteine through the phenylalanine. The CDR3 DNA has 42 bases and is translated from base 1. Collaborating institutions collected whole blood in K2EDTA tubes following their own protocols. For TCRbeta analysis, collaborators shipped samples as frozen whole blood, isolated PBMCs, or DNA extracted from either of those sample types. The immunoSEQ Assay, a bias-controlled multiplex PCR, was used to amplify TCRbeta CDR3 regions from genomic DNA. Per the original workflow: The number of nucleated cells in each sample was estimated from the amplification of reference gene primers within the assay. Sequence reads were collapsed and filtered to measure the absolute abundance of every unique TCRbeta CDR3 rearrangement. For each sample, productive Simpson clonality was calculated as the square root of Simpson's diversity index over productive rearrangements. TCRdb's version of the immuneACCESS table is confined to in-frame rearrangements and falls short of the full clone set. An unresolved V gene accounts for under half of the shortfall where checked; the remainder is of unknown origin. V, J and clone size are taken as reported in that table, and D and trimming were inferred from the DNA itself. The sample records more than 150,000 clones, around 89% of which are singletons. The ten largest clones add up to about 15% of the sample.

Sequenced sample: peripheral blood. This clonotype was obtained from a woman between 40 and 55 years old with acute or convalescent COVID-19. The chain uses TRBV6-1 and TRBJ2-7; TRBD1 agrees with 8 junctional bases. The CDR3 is CASSDWTGLLEQYF. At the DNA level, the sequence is TGTGCCAGCAGTGATTGGACAGGGCTGCTCGAGCAGTACTTC.